This T cell receptor beta chain stems from a study of CD8+CD57+ T cells in acquired aplastic anemia. Genomic DNA templated the TCR beta VDJ and CDR3 profiling. Via MiXCR, TCRdb re-called the reads, giving one row per CDR3 protein. The table lists a few hundred thousand distinct CDR3 sequences, around 63% of them singletons, with about 29% in the top ten. This clonotype showed up just a few times. This CDR3 spans 12 amino acids. V was cut by 2 bases and J by 10 bases, with 8 bases left in between. The chain carries TRBV12-3 or TRBV12-4 and TRBJ2-2; D unresolved. This sequence originates from a human donor in good health. The material sequenced was sorted CD4+, CD8+, or CD8+CD57+ T cells (not recorded which) from PBMCs. For the CDR3, the DNA is TGTGCCAGCAGTTTATATAATGCGGAGCTGTTTTTT. Amino acid sequence: CASSLYNAELFF.